This T cell receptor beta chain was sequenced for a study of blood T cells in healthy people across ages. The use of a sample-barcoded 5' primer and a J-beta primer mix characterized a second PCR of 7 to 11 cycles. In TCRdb, the 5' RACE reads were re-called with MiXCR into one record per CDR3 protein. Of 850,000 to 1,100,000 distinct CDR3 sequences listed, 35% to 40% are singletons. Germline V lookup: CDR1 DFQATT, CDR2 SNEGSKA (reference sequence). The CDR3 has 13 amino acids. V shed 3 bases and J shed 4 bases, with 7 bases lying between them. The sequence came from a man aged 18 to 35 in good health. V is TRBV20-1 and J is TRBJ1-6; D gene ambiguous. Sequenced sample: blood. The CDR3 nucleotides read TGCAGTGCTAGCCAGAAGTATAATTCACCCCTCCACTTT. The encoded protein is CSASQKYNSPLHF.